The T cell receptor beta chain described here comes from a study of identical twins. Study findings and constraints: Within monozygotic twins, out-of-frame TCR alpha sharing was underestimated by the models.

On this clonotype: What it binds is not known.

Each CDR3 protein is one row after TCRdb ran MiXCR on the 5' RACE reads. The data contain hundreds of thousands of distinct CDR3 sequences, around 21% of them singletons. All donors were healthy Caucasians. The CDR3 has 11 amino acids. V was pared by 3 bases and J by 7 bases, with 6 bases between. The sample also formed part of further work on T cells expressing NK-cell markers. That work contributes: In more than 5 donors, dominant CD3+CD56+NKG2C+ clonotypes ranked among the top 10 CD8+ clonotypes.

Source material: PBMCs. The chain recombines TRBV12-3 or TRBV12-4 with TRBJ1-1, with a possible D match to TRBD1 (5 bases). This TCR was recovered from a woman aged 18-35 years in good health. CDR3 nucleotide sequence: TGTGCCAGCAGTTTGACAGATGAAGCTTTCTTT. It codes for CASSLTDEAFF.